Each of the 21 T cell receptor beta chains below was sequenced from the same sample in a study of PD-1 blockade in classical Hodgkin lymphoma. Time point reported: cycle 4 day 1 (C4D1), after more than five weeks of nivolumab. Exposure to brentuximab vedotin varied, and each patient had relapsed following autologous stem cell transplantation. The protocol was immunoSEQ multiplex PCR, while the TCRdb copy is restricted to in-frame clones and leaves out a portion. The sample holds around 93,000 clones, roughly 78% seen once. The material sequenced was peripheral blood mononuclear cells (PBMCs), taken before the fourth cycle of nivolumab. The receptors shown here come from a human donor with classical Hodgkin lymphoma.

The chain recombines TRBV6-5 with TRBJ2-7, with TRBD2 as a possible D gene (6 bases). The V and J ends lost 7 bases and 1 base respectively, with 14 bases between them. CDR1 is MNHEY, CDR2 SVGAGI, per germline. The CDR3 is made up of 14 amino acids. The CDR3 spells CASTVAELSYEQYF. For the CDR3, the DNA is TGTGCCAGCACCGTAGCGGAACTGTCCTACGAGCAGTACTTC.

This clone was observed a few times. The sample has other DNA sequences that encode this CDR3 too. The chain joins TRBV5-6 to TRBJ1-1; D gene unclear. V was shortened by 1 base and J by 5 bases, with 6 bases between the two germline ends. The germline gives CDR1 SGHDT, CDR2 YYEEEE. There are 12 residues in the CDR3. The CDR3 loop reads CASSLLGTEAFF. CDR3 DNA: TGTGCCAGCAGCTTGTTGGGGACTGAAGCTTTCTTT.

The chain couples TRBV11-2 to TRBJ2-7; no definite D call. CDR1 SGHAT and CDR2 FQNNGV come from the germline V gene. V shed 1 base and J shed 0 bases, with 4 bases lying between them. CDR3 length equals 13 residues. CDR3 in amino acids: CASSLVRSYEQYF. The CDR3, as DNA: TGTGCCAGCAGCTTAGTTCGCTCCTACGAGCAGTACTTC.

This chain connects TRBV18 to TRBJ1-6; D uncertain. The ends were cut back, 4 bases at V and 6 bases at J, with 13 bases in the middle. CDR3 size: 15 residues. Germline CDR1 KGHSH, CDR2 LQKENI. CDR3 residues: CASSLTANTNSPLHF. Here the CDR3 DNA reads TGTGCCAGCTCACTTACAGCTAACACTAATTCACCCCTCCACTTT.

This clone was seen a single time. This rearrangement joins TRBV10-3 to TRBJ2-1, with unresolved D. Per the germline V gene, CDR1 is ENHRY and CDR2 is SYGVKD. V was shortened by 0 bases and J by 6 bases, with 6 bases between the two germline ends. The CDR3 is made up of 13 amino acids. The CDR3 here is CAISESSANEQFF. For the CDR3, the DNA is TGTGCCATCAGTGAGTCCTCAGCCAATGAGCAGTTCTTC.

This clone was seen more than once but under ten times. The genes are TRBV6-5 and TRBJ2-1; D assignment may be TRBD1 or TRBD2 (5 bases each). V gave up 8 bases and J gave up 4 bases, with 6 bases separating them. This CDR3 region has 11 residues. Germline loops: CDR1 MNHEY, CDR2 SVGAGI. CDR3 region: CASGGYNEQFF. The CDR3 coding sequence is TGTGCCAGCGGGGGTTACAATGAGCAGTTCTTC.

The V call is TRBV15, the J call TRBJ1-5; D is possibly TRBD1 (5 bases). V was trimmed by 3 bases and J by 4 bases, leaving 10 bases between them. The germline V gene encodes CDR1 LNHNV and CDR2 YYDKDF (reference sequence). The CDR3 is 14 residues long. The CDR3 loop reads CATSSGGGNQPQHF. The CDR3 DNA reads TGTGCCACCAGCAGCGGCGGGGGGAATCAGCCCCAGCATTTT.

CDR3 DNA sequence: TGTGCCAGCAGTCGCGGGACTAGCGGGAACAATGAGCAGTTCTTC. It yields the protein CASSRGTSGNNEQFF. The chain joins TRBV6-5 to TRBJ2-1, with 13 bases matching TRBD2. Germline CDR1 is MNHEY and CDR2 is SVGAGI. The CDR3 spans 15 residues. Losses at the gene ends were 5 bases for V and 5 bases for J; bases not matched to a gene: 3.

The chain joins TRBV6-6 to TRBJ1-1; D is undetermined. Germline CDR1 is MNHNY and CDR2 is SVGAGI (reference sequence). Trimming shortened V by 0 bases and J by 5 bases, and 7 bases separated the two germline ends. CDR3 length: 13 residues. CDR3 in DNA: TGTGCCAGCAGTTACTCCGAAGTGACTGAAGCTTTCTTT. Its translation: CASSYSEVTEAFF.

This chain joins TRBV7-9 and TRBJ1-1; D gene unclear. The CDR3 runs 10 residues. V was shortened by 2 bases and J by 11 bases, with 6 bases between the two germline ends. Germline-derived CDR1 and CDR2 are SEHNR and FQNEAQ (reference sequence). CDR3 amino acids: CASSLWVAFF. For the CDR3, the DNA is TGTGCCAGCAGCTTATGGGTGGCTTTCTTT.

The sample holds a few counts of this clone. V is TRBV7-3 and J is TRBJ1-1, with D possibly TRBD1 on 5 matching bases. CDR3 length: 13 amino acids. Germline loops: CDR1 SGHTA, CDR2 FQGTGA. Trimming shortened V by 0 bases and J by 4 bases, and 6 bases separated the two germline ends. The CDR3 region has the DNA TGTGCCAGCAGCTTAACCCAGGGCACTGAAGCTTTCTTT. This translates into CASSLTQGTEAFF.

The V gene is TRBV11-3, the J gene TRBJ2-7, with no clear D. V was pared by 1 base and J by 6 bases, with 10 bases between. Germline V gene lookup returns CDR1 SGHNT and CDR2 YENEEA. The CDR3 is 13 amino acids. The CDR3 bases are TGTGCCAGCAGCTTAGGACTTTTGGGCGAGCAGTACTTC. Amino acid sequence: CASSLGLLGEQYF. Complete variable domain (other parts from reference TRBV11-3 and TRBJ2-7): EAGVVQSPRYKIIEKKQPVAFWCNPISGHNTLYWYLQNLGQGPELLIRYENEEAVDDSQLPKDRFSAERLKGVDSTLKIQPAELGDSAVYLCASSLGLLGEQYFGPGTRLTVT.

V is TRBV5-1 and J is TRBJ2-1; weak D call: TRBD1 (6 bases). Trimming took 3 bases from V and 11 from J, leaving 12 bases between them. The CDR3 runs to 12 residues. The germline gives CDR1 SGHRS, CDR2 YFSETQ. The CDR3 DNA follows: TGCGCCAGCAGCTCCGACAGGACCAAGCAGTTCTTC. Residues: CASSSDRTKQFF. Using reference TRBV5-1 and TRBJ2-1 for the parts outside the CDR3, the full variable domain is KAGVTQTPRYLIKTRGQQVTLSCSPISGHRSVSWYQQTPGQGLQFLFEYFSETQRNKGNFPGRFSGRQFSNSRSEMNVSTLELGDSALYLCASSSDRTKQFFGPGTRLTVL.

The chain uses TRBV15 and TRBJ2-3; D is possibly TRBD2 (6 bases). Trimming stripped 3 bases from V and 1 base from J, with 11 bases between. This CDR3 comprises 15 residues. Per germline, CDR1 LNHNV and CDR2 YYDKDF (reference sequence). CDR3 protein: CATSSMGLRTDTQYF. The DNA for the CDR3 is TGTGCCACCAGCAGTATGGGACTTCGCACAGATACGCAGTATTTT.

V is TRBV7-2 and J is TRBJ1-3; D gene unclear. Germline CDR1 reads SGHTA; CDR2 reads FQGNSA. The CDR3 contains 16 residues. With 1 base removed from V and 0 bases from J, the gap between germline ends came to 10 bases. The CDR3 reads CASSLGGVLSGNTIYF. Written as DNA, the CDR3 is TGTGCCAGCAGCTTAGGCGGAGTCCTCTCTGGAAACACCATATATTTT.

The CDR3 region is CASRSGSTDTQYF. CDR3 nucleotide sequence: TGCGCCAGCCGTAGCGGGAGCACAGATACGCAGTATTTT. The rearrangement joins TRBV10-2 to TRBJ2-3; 7 nucleotides agree with TRBD2. The CDR3 loop spans 13 amino acids. V was clipped by 8 bases and J by 0 bases; unmatched bases: 2. CDR1 WSHSY and CDR2 SAAADI come from the germline V gene.

V usage is TRBV29-1 and J usage is TRBJ2-7; possible D gene TRBD2, 5 bases. CDR3 length: 12 residues. Trimming removed 4 bases at V and 1 base at J, with 8 bases between. Per the germline V gene, CDR1 is SQVTM and CDR2 is ANQGSEA. The CDR3 reads CSVGSGSYEQYF. The CDR3 region has the DNA TGCAGCGTTGGGTCGGGGTCCTACGAGCAGTACTTC.

J is TRBJ2-3 and V is TRBV18; 8 nucleotides align to TRBD1. V lost 3 bases and J lost 1; bases outside the gene matches: 6. The CDR3 covers 16 residues. Germline CDR1 and CDR2: KGHSH and LQKENI. In nucleotides, the CDR3 is TGTGCCAGCTCACCCCTGACAGGGGCTGGCACAGATACGCAGTATTTT. Translating gives CASSPLTGAGTDTQYF.

V is TRBV5-4 and J is TRBJ2-7; a possible D gene is TRBD1 (5 bases). The CDR3 has 15 amino acids. V was clipped by 4 bases and J by 4 bases, with 18 bases between them. Looked up from germline, CDR1 is SGHNT and CDR2 is YYREEE (reference sequence). CDR3 loop: CASSPDVGQGYEQYF. The DNA of the CDR3 is TGTGCCAGCAGCCCGGACGTCGGACAAGGGTACGAGCAGTACTTC. Variable domain in full (rest from reference TRBV5-4 and TRBJ2-7): ETGVTQSPTHLIKTRGQQVTLRCSSQSGHNTVSWYQQALGQGPQFIFQYYREEENGRGNFPPRFSGLQFPNYSSELNVNALELDDSALYLCASSPDVGQGYEQYFGPGTRLTVT.

The CDR3 sequence is CASSLMVGLNNEQFF. The CDR3 coding sequence is TGTGCCAGCAGCTTGATGGTGGGACTCAACAATGAGCAGTTCTTC. This chain links TRBV7-2 with TRBJ2-1, with D maybe TRBD2 (6 bases). Germline values: CDR1 SGHTA, CDR2 FQGNSA. V lost 3 bases, J lost 5 bases, and 14 bases lay in between. This CDR3 is 15 amino acids long. Together with reference TRBV7-2 and TRBJ2-1, the CDR3 gives the full variable domain: GAGVSQSPSNKVTEKGKDVELRCDPISGHTALYWYRQSLGQGLEFLIYFQGNSAPDKSGLPSDRFSAERTGGSVSTLTIQRTQQEDSAVYLCASSLMVGLNNEQFFGPGTRLTVL.

The CDR3 region is CASFGQGPTEAFF. The CDR3 bases are TGTGCCAGTTTCGGACAGGGCCCGACTGAAGCTTTCTTT. The rearrangement links TRBV19 to TRBJ1-1, with 8 bases fitting TRBD1. CDR1 is LNHDA and CDR2 is SQIVND in the germline V gene (reference sequence). J lost 5 bases, V lost 8 bases, and 7 bases had no gene match. The CDR3 is made up of 13 amino acids. The entire variable domain, with the rest obtained from reference TRBV19 and TRBJ1-1, is as follows: DGGITQSPKYLFRKEGQNVTLSCEQNLNHDAMYWYRQDPGQGLRLIYYSQIVNDFQKGDIAEGYSVSREKKESFPLTVTSAQKNPTAFYLCASFGQGPTEAFFGQGTRLTVV.